This T cell receptor beta chain is from a study of T cell clonality in common variable immunodeficiency. Study-level results: CVID subjects shared fewer TCRbeta clones than healthy controls did.

The table lists this clone with many counts. Its antigen is undetermined. The read stops 3 residues short of the end of the CDR3; the missing end is completed from the germline J gene. Produced via immunoSEQ multiplex PCR; TCRdb's table is partial and in-frame only. The specimen has roughly 43,000 clones, none found just once. Per the germline V gene, CDR1 is KGHDR and CDR2 is SFDVKD. J gave up 5 bases and V 1 base, and 2 bases lay outside the gene matches. The CDR3 runs 14 residues. This chain joins TRBV24-1 and TRBJ2-5; 8 bases are shared with TRBD1. The clonotype comes from a person aged 18 to 70 in good health. Sequencing input: peripheral blood mononuclear cells. The CDR3 loop reads CATSDFGQGETQYF. The sequenced CDR3 bases are TGTGCCACCAGTGATTTCGGACAGGGTGAGACC.